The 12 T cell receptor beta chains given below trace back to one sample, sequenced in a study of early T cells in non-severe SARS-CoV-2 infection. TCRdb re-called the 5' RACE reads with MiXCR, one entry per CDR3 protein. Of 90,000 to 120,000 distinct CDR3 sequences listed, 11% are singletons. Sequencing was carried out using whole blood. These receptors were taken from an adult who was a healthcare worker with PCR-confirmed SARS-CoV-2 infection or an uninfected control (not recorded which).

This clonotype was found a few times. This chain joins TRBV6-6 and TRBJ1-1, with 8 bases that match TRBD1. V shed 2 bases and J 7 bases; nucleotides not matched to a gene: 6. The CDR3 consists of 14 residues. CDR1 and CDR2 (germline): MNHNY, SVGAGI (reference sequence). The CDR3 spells CASSYQGAILEAFF. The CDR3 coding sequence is TGTGCCAGCAGTTACCAGGGGGCTATACTTGAAGCTTTCTTT.

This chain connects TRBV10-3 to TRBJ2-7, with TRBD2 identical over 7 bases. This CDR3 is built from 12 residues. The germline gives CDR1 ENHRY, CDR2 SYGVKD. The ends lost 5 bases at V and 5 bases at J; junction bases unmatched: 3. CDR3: CAISLAGDEQYF. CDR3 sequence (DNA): TGTGCCATCAGTCTGGCGGGAGACGAGCAGTACTTC.

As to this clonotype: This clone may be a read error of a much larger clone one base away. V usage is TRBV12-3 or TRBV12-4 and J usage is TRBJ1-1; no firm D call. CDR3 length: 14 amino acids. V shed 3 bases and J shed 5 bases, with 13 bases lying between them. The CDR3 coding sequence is TGTGCCAGCAGTTTCGACAAGATCGGGACTGAAGCTTTCTTT. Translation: CASSFDKIGTEAFF.

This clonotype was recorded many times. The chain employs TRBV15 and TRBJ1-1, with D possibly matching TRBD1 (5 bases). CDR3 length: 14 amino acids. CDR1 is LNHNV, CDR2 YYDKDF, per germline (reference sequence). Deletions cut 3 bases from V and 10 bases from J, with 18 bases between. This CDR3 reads CATSSRDRAGGAFF. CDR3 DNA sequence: TGTGCCACCAGCAGCCGGGACCGCGCGGGTGGAGCTTTCTTT.

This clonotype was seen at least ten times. The CDR3 reads CASSSTGGSGTDTQYF. The CDR3 nucleotides are TGTGCCAGCAGTTCAACGGGTGGGTCGGGCACAGATACGCAGTATTTT. The chain recombines TRBV12-3 or TRBV12-4 with TRBJ2-3, with D unresolved. This CDR3 is 16 amino acids long. Trimming pared 4 bases from V and 1 base from J, leaving 15 bases between.

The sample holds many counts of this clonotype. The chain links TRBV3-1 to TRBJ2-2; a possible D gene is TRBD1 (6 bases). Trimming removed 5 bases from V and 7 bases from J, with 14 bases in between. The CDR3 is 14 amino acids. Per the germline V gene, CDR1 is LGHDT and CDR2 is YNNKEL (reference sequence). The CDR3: CASSSGEPFGELFF. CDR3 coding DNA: TGTGCCAGCAGCTCAGGGGAACCGTTCGGGGAGCTGTTTTTT.

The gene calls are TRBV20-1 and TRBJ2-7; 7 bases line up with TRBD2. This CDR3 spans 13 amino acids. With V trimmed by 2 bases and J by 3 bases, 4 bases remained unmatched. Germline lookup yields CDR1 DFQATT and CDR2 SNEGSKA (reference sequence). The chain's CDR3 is CSARPSGSYEQYF. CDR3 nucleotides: TGCAGTGCTAGACCTAGCGGAAGCTACGAGCAGTACTTC.

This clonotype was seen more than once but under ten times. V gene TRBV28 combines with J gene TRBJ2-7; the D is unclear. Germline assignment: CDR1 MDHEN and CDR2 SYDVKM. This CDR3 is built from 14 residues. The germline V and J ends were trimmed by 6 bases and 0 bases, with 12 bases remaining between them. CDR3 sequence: CASSAHGSSYEQYF. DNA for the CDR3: TGTGCCAGCAGCGCCCACGGAAGCTCCTACGAGCAGTACTTC.

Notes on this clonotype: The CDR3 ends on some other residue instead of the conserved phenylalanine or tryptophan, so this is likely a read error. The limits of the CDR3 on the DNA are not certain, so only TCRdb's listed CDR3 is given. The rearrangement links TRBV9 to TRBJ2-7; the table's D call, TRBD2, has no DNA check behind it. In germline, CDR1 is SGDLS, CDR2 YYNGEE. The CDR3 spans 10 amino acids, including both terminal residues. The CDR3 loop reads CASSEESRDL.

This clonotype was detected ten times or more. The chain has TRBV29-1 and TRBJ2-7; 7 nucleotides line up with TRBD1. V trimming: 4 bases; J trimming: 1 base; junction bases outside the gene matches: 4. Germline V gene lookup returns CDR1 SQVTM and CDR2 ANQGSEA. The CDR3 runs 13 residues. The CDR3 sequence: CSVAGGMSYEQYF. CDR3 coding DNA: TGCAGCGTTGCAGGGGGAATGTCCTACGAGCAGTACTTC.

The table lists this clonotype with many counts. The CDR3 here is CASSFGGGDPNEQFF. Written as DNA, the CDR3 is TGTGCCAGCAGTTTCGGGGGAGGGGACCCCAATGAGCAGTTCTTC. The rearrangement links TRBV28 to TRBJ2-1, with 7 bases aligning to TRBD2. Germline CDR1 reads MDHEN; CDR2 reads SYDVKM. V lost 3 bases to trimming and J lost 6 bases; unmatched junction nucleotides: 8. The CDR3 totals 15 residues.

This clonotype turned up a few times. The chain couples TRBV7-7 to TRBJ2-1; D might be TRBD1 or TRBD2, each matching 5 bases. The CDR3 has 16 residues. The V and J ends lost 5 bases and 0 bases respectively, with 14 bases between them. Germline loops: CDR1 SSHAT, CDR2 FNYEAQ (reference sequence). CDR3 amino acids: CASSPGTDSSYNEQFF. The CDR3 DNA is TGTGCCAGCAGCCCGGGGACCGACAGCTCCTACAATGAGCAGTTCTTC.